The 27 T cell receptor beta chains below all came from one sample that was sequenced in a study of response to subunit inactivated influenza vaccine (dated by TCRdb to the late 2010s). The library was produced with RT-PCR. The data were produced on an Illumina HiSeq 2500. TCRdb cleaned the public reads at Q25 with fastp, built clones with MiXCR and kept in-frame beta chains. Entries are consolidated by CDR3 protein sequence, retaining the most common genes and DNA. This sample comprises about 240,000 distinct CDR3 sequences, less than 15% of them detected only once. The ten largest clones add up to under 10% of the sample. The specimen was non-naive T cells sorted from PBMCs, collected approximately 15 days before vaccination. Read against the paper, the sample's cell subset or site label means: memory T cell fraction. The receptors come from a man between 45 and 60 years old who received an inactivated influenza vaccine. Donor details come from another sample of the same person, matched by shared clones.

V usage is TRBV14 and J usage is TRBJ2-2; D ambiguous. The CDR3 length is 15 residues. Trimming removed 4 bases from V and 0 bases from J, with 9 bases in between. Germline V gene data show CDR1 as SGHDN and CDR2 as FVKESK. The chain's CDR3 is CASSRQLSNTGELFF. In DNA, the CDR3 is TGTGCCAGCAGCCGCCAGTTGTCGAACACCGGGGAGCTGTTTTTT.

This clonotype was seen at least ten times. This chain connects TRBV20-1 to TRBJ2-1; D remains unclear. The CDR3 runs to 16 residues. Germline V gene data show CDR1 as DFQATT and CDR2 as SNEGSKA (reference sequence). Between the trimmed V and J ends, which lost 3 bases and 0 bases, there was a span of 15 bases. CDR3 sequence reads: CSASLSVPRSYNEQFF. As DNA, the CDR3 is TGCAGTGCTAGTTTAAGCGTGCCCCGCTCCTACAATGAGCAGTTCTTC.

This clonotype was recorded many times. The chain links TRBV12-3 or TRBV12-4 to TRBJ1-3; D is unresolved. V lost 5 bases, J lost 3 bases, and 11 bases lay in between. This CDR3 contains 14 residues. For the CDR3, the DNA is TGTGCCAGCAGTCAAACCAAATTTGGAAACACCATATATTTT. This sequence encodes CASSQTKFGNTIYF.

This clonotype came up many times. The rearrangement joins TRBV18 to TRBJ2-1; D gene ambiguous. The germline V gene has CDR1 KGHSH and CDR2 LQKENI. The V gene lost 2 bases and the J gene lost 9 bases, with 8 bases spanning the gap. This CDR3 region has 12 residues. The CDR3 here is CASSPTEIEQFF. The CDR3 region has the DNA TGTGCCAGCTCACCAACGGAAATTGAGCAGTTCTTC.

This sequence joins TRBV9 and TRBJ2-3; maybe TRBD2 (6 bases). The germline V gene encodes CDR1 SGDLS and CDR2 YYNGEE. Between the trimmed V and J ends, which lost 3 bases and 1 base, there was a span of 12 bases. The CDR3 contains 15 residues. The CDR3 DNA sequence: TGTGCCAGCAGCGCGCGGGGTGGGGGCACAGATACGCAGTATTTT. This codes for CASSARGGGTDTQYF.

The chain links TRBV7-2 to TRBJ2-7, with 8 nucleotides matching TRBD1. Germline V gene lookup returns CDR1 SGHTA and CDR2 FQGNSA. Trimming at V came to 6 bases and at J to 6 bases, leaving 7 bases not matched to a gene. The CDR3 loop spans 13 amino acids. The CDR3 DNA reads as TGTGCCAGCAGTGCGGACAGGGTGGTCGAGCAGTACTTC. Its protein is CASSADRVVEQYF.

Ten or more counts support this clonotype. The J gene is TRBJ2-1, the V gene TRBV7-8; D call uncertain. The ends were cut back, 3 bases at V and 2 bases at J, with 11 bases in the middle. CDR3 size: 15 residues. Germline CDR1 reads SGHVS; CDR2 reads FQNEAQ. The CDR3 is CASSFSRLTYNEQFF. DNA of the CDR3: TGTGCCAGCAGCTTTTCGCGCCTAACCTACAATGAGCAGTTCTTC.

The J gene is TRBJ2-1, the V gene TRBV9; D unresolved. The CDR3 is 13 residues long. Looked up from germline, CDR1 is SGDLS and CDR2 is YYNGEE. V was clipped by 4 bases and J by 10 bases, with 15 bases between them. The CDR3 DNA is TGTGCCAGCAGCAGGGCCCCCCCATTAGAGCAGTTCTTC. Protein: CASSRAPPLEQFF.

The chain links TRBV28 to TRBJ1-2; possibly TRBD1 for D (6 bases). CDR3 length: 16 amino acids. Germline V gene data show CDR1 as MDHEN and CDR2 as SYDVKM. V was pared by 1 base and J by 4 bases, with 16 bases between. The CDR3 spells CASSLLSRTALYGYTF. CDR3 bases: TGTGCCAGCAGTTTATTATCCCGGACAGCGCTCTATGGCTACACCTTC.

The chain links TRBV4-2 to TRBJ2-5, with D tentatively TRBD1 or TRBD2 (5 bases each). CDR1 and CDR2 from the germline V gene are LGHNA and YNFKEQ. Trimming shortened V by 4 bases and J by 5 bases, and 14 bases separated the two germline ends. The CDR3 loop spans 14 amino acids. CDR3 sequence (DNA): TGTGCCAGCAGCCGAGAGTGGGGCGGGGAGACCCAGTACTTC. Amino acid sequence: CASSREWGGETQYF.

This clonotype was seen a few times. Here the CDR3 reads CASSQGQGAQPQHF. CDR3 sequence (DNA): TGTGCCAGCAGCCAAGGACAGGGGGCTCAGCCCCAGCATTTT. The chain is built from TRBV13 and TRBJ1-5; 11 bases map to TRBD1. The CDR3 is 14 amino acids. Germline V gene data show CDR1 as PRHDT and CDR2 as FYEKMQ (reference sequence). V trimming: 5 bases; J trimming: 6 bases; junction bases outside the gene matches: 3.

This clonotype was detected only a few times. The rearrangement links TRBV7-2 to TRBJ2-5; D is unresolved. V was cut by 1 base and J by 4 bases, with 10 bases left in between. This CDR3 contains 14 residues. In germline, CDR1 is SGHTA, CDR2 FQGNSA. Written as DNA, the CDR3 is TGTGCCAGCAGCTTAGATTTGGGTACAGAGACCCAGTACTTC. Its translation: CASSLDLGTETQYF.

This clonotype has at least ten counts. As DNA, the CDR3 is TGTGCCAGCAGTTTCTCAGCGAACACTGAAGCTTTCTTT. It yields the protein CASSFSANTEAFF. This rearrangement joins TRBV12-3 or TRBV12-4 to TRBJ1-1; D is uncertain. This CDR3 contains 13 residues. V gave up 3 bases and J gave up 1 base, with 6 bases separating them.

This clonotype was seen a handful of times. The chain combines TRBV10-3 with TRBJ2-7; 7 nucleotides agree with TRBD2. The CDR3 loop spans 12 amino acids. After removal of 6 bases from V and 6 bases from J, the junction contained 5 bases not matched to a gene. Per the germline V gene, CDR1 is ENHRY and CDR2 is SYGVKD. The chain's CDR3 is CAISGGSSEQYF. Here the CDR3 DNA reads TGTGCCATCAGCGGCGGGAGCAGCGAGCAGTACTTC.

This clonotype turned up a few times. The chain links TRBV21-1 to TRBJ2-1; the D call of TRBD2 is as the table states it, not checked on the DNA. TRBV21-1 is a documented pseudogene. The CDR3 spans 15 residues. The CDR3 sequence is CASSKKKPRTSEQFF. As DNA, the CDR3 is TGTGCCAGCAGCAAAAAAAAACCCCGGACTAGTGAGCAGTTCTTC.

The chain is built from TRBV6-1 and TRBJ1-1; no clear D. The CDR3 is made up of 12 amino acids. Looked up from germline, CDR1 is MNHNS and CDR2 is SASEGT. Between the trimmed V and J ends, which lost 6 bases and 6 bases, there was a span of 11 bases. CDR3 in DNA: TGTGCCAGCAGCACCCTCAGCGCTGAAGCTTTCTTT. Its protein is CASSTLSAEAFF.

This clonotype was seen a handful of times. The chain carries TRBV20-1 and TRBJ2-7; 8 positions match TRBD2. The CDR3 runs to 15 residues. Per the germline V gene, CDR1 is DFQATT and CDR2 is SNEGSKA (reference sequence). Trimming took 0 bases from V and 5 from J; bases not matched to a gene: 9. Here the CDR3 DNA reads TGCAGTGCTAGAGATCCGAGCGGGAGCCCCGACGAGCAGTACTTC. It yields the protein CSARDPSGSPDEQYF.

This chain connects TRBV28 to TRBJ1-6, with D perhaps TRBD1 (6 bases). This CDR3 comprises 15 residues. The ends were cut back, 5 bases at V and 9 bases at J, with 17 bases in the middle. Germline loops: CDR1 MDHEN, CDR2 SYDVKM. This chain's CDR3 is CASSLTGHLVSPLHF. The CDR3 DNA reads TGTGCCAGCAGTCTGACGGGACACTTAGTTTCACCCCTCCACTTT.

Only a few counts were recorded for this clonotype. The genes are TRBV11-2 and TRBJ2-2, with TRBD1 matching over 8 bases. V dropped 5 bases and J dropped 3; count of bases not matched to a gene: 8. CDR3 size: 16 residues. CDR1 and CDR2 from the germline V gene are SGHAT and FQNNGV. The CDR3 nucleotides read TGTGCCAGCAGCGCTCGACAGGGGTATGACACCGGGGAGCTGTTTTTT. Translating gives CASSARQGYDTGELFF.

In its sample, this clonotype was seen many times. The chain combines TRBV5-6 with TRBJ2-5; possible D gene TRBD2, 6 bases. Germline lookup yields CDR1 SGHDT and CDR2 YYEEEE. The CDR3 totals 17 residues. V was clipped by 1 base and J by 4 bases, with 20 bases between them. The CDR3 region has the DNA TGTGCCAGCAGCTTGTGGGGACTCTCTTCCCTAAGAGAGACCCAGTACTTC. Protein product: CASSLWGLSSLRETQYF.

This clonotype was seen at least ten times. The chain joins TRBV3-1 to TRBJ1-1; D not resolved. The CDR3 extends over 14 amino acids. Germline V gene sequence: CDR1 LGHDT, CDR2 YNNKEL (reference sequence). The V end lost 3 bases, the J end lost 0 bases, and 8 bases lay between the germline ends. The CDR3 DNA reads TGTGCCAGCAGCCATCGAGGTATGAACACTGAAGCTTTCTTT. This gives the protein CASSHRGMNTEAFF.

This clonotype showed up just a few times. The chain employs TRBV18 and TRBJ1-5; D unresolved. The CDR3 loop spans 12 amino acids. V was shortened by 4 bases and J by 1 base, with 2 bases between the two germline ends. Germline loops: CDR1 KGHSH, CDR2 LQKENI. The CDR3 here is CASSRSNQPQHF. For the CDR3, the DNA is TGTGCCAGCTCACGGAGCAATCAGCCCCAGCATTTT.

This CDR3 reads CSARDLSRQVAFF. The DNA for the CDR3 is TGCAGTGCTAGAGATTTGTCTAGGCAAGTGGCTTTCTTT. This sequence joins TRBV20-1 and TRBJ1-1; D unresolved. V was cut by 0 bases and J by 11 bases, with 16 bases left in between. This CDR3 spans 13 amino acids. The germline V gene encodes CDR1 DFQATT and CDR2 SNEGSKA (reference sequence).

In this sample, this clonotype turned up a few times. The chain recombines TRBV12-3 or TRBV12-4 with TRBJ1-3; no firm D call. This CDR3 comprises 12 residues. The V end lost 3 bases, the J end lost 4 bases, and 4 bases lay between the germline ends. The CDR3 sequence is CASSFSGNTIYF. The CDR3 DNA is TGTGCCAGCAGTTTTAGCGGAAACACCATATATTTT.

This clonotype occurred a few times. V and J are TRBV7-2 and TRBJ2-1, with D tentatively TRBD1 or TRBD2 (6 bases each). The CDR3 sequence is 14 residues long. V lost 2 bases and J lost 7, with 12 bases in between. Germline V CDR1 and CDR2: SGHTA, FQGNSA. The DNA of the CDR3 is TGTGCCAGCAGCTTAAAAGGAGGGGGGAATGAGCAGTTCTTC. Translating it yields CASSLKGGGNEQFF.

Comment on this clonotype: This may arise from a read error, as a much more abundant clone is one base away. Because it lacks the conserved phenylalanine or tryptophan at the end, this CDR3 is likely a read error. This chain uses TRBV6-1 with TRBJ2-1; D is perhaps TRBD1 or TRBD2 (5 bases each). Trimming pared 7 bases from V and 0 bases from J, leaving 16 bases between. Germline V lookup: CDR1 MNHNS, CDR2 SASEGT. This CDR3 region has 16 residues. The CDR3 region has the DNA TGTGCCAGCATTCGTACCGGGGCCAGCTCCTACAATGAGCAGTTCTTA. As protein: CASIRTGASSYNEQFL.

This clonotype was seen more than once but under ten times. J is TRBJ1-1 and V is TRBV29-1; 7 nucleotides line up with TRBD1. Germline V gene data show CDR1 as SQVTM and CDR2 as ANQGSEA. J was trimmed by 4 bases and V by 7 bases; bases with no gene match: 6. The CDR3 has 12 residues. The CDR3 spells CSAGQAGTEAFF. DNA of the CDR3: TGCAGCGCCGGACAGGCGGGCACTGAAGCTTTCTTT.